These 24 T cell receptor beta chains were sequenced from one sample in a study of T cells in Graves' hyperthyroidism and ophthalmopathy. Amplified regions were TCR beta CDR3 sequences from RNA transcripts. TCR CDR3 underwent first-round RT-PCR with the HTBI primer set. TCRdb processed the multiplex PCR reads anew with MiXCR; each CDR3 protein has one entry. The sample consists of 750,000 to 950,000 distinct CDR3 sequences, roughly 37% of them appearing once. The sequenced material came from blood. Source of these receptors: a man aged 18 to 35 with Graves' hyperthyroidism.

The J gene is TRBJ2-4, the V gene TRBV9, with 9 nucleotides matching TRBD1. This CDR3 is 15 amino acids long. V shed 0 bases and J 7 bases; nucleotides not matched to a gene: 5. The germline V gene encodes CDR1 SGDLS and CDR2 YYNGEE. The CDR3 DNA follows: TGTGCCAGCAGCGTAGAGGGACAGGGCGGGAACATTCAGTACTTC. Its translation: CASSVEGQGGNIQYF.

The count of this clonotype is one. The CDR3 loop reads CASRDAANTEAFF. CDR3 in DNA: TGTGCCAGCAGGGATGCAGCTAACACTGAAGCTTTCTTT. The J gene is TRBJ1-1, the V gene TRBV6-5, with D hard to call. This CDR3 region has 13 residues. Germline V CDR1 and CDR2: MNHEY, SVGAGI. Deletions cut 6 bases from V and 2 bases from J, with 10 bases between.

The CDR3 here is CAISESASGGTDTQYF. The CDR3 nucleotides read TGTGCCATCAGTGAGTCGGCTAGCGGGGGCACAGATACGCAGTATTTT. The rearrangement joins TRBV10-3 to TRBJ2-3, with TRBD2 matching 9 bases. The CDR3 runs 16 residues. Trimming removed 0 bases from V and 1 base from J; junction bases left unmatched: 2. CDR1 is ENHRY and CDR2 is SYGVKD in the germline V gene.

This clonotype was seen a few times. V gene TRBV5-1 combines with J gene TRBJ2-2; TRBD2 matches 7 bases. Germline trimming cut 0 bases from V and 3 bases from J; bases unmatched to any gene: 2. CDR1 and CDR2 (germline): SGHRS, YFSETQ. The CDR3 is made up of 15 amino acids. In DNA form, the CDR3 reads TGCGCCAGCAGCTTGGATCTAGCGGACACCGGGGAGCTGTTTTTT. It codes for CASSLDLADTGELFF. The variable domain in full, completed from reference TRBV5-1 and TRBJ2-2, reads KAGVTQTPRYLIKTRGQQVTLSCSPISGHRSVSWYQQTPGQGLQFLFEYFSETQRNKGNFPGRFSGRQFSNSRSEMNVSTLELGDSALYLCASSLDLADTGELFFGEGSRLTVL.

The CDR3 sequence is CASSGHGGGDYGYTF. CDR3 coding DNA: TGTGCCAGCAGTGGTCACGGGGGGGGAGACTATGGCTACACCTTC. The J gene is TRBJ1-2, the V gene TRBV6-5; the D gene is possibly TRBD1 (5 bases). The V end was cut by 5 bases, the J end by 3 bases, with 16 bases between. Germline CDR1 reads MNHEY; CDR2 reads SVGAGI. The CDR3 loop spans 15 amino acids.

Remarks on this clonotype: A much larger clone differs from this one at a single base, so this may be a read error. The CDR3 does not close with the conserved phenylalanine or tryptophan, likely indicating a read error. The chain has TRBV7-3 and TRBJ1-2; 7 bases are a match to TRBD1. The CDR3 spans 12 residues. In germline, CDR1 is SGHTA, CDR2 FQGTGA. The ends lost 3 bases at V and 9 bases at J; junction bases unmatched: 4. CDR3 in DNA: TGTGCCAGCAGCTTGGGAAGGGGGCGCTACACCTCC. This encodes CASSLGRGRYTS.

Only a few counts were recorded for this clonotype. CDR3 coding DNA: TGTGCCAGCAAACCGACAGGGGGCGATTCAGAGACCCAGTACTTC. The encoded protein is CASKPTGGDSETQYF. The V and J genes are TRBV4-2 and TRBJ2-5, with 10 bases lining up with TRBD1. The CDR3 is 15 amino acids. The germline CDR1 and CDR2 sequences are LGHNA and YNFKEQ. J gave up 4 bases and V 7 bases, and 9 bases lay outside the gene matches.

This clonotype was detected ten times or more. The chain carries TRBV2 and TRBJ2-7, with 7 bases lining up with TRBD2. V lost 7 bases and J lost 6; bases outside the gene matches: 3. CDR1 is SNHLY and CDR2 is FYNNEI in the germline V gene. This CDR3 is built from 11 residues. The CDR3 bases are TGTGCCAGCAACTGGGAGGGCGAGCAGTACTTC. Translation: CASNWEGEQYF.

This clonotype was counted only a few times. The CDR3 sequence: CASSLEEDRSYEQYF. The CDR3 DNA is TGTGCCAGCAGCTTAGAGGAGGACCGCAGCTACGAGCAGTACTTC. V is TRBV7-9 and J is TRBJ2-7, with D possibly matching TRBD2 (5 bases). From germline, CDR1 is SEHNR and CDR2 FQNEAQ (reference sequence). The length of the CDR3 is 15 residues. Between the trimmed V and J ends, which lost 1 base and 3 bases, there was a span of 13 bases.

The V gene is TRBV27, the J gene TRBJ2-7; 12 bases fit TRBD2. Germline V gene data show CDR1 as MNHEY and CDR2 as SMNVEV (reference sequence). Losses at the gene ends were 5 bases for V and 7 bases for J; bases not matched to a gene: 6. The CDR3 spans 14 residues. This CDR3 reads CASSRTSGTGEQYF. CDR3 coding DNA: TGTGCCAGCAGTCGGACTAGCGGGACGGGTGAGCAGTACTTC.

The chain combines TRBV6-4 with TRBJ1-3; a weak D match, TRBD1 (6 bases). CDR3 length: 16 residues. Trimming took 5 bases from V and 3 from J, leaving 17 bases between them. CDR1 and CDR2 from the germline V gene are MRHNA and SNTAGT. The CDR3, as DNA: TGTGCCAGCAGTCCCTTGGGGACAACGAATGGAAACACCATATATTTT. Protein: CASSPLGTTNGNTIYF.

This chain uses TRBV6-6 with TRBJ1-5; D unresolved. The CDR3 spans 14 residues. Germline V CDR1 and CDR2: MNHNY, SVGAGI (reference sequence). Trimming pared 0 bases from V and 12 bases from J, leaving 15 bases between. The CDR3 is CASSYSSDGRIQHF. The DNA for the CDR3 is TGTGCCAGCAGTTACTCTTCGGACGGCCGGATCCAGCATTTT.

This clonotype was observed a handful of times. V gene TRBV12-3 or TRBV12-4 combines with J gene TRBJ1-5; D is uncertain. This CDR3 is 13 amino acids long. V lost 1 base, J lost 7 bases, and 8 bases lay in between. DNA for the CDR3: TGTGCCAGCAGTTTAGAGTCGATACAGCCCCAGCATTTT. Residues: CASSLESIQPQHF.

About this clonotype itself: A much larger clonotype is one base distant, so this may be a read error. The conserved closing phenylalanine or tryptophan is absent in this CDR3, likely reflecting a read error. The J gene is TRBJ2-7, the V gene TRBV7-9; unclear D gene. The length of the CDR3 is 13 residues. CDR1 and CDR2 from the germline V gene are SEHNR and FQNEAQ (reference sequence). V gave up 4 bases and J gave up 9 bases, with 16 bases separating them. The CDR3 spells CASSSAGIIVQYL. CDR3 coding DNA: TGTGCCAGCAGCTCCGCTGGGATTATCGTGCAGTACCTC.

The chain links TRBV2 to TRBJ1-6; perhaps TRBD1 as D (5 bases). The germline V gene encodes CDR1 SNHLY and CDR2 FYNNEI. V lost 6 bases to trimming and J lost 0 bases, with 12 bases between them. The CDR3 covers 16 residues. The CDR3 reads CASREDISSYNSPLHF. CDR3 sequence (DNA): TGTGCCAGCAGGGAGGACATTAGCTCCTATAATTCACCCCTCCACTTT.

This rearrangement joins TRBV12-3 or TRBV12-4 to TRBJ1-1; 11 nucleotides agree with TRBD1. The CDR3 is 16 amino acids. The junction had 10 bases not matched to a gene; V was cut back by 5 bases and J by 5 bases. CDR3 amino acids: CASSRPGQGAMTEAFF. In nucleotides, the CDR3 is TGTGCCAGCAGTCGACCAGGACAGGGGGCGATGACTGAAGCTTTCTTT.

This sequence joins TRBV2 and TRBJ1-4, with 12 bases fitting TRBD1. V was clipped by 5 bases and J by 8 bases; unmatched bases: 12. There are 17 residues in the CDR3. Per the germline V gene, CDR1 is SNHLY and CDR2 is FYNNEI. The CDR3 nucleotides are TGTGCCAGCAGTTCAAACCGGGACAGGGGGCCCGAAGAAAAACTGTTTTTT. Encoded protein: CASSSNRDRGPEEKLFF.

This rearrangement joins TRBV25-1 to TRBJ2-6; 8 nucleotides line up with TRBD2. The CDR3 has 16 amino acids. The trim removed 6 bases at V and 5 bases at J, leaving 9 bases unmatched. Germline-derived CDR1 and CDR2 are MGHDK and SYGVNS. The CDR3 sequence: CASSHNGGGWANVLTF. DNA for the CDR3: TGTGCCAGCAGCCACAACGGGGGGGGCTGGGCCAACGTCCTGACTTTC.

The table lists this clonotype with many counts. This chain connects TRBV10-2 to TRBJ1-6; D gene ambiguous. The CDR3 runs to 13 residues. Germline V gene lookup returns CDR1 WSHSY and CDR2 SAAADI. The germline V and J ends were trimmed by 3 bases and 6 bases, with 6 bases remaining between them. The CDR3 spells CASSDVPNSPLHF. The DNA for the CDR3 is TGCGCCAGCAGTGACGTCCCTAATTCACCCCTCCACTTT.

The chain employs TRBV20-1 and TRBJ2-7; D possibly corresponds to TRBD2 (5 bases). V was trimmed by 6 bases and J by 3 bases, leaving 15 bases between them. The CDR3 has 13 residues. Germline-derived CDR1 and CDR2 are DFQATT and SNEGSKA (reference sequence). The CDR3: CSAPLGVRYEQYF. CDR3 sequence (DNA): TGCAGTGCCCCCCTCGGGGTCCGCTACGAGCAGTACTTC.

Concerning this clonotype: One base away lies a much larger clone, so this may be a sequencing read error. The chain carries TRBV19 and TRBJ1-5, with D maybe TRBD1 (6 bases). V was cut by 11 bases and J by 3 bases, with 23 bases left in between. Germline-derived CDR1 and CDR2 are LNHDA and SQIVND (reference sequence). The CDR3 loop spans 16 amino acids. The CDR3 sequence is CAGVERATGVNQPQHF. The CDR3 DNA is TGTGCCGGGGTCGAAAGGGCGACAGGAGTCAATCAGCCCCAGCATTTT.

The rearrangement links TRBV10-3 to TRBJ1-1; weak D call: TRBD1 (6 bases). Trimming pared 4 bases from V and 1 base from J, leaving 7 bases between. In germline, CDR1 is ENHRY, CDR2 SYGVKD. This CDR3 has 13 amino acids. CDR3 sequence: CAISGQANTEAFF. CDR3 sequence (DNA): TGTGCCATCAGTGGACAGGCGAACACTGAAGCTTTCTTT.

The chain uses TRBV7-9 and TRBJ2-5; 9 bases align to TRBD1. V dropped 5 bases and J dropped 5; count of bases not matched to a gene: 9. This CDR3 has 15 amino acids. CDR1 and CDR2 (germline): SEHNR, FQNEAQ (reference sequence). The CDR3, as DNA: TGTGCCAGCAGCGCAGGGACAGGGACAGTTGAGACCCAGTACTTC. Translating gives CASSAGTGTVETQYF.

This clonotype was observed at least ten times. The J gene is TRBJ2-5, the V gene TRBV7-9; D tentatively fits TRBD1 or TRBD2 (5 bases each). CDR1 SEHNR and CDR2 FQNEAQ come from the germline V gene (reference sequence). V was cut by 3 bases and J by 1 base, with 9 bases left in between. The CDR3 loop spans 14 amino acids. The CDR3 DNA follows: TGTGCCAGCAGCTTCCGGGACCGCCAAGAGACCCAGTACTTC. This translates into CASSFRDRQETQYF.